Listed below are T cell receptor beta chains from one sample, sequenced in a study of T cells after posttransplantation cyclophosphamide. Only in-frame clones appear in the TCRdb table, and some are missing; sequencing was by immunoSEQ multiplex PCR. This sample yields about 9,200 clones, of which nearly 99% are seen a single time; under 0.3% belongs to the top ten. Sequenced sample: naive CD8+ T cells sorted from PBMCs. The receptors come from a man in his forties or fifties in good health, CMV-negative, and a related stem cell transplant donor. Each CDR3 is given with its conserved first and last residue. Fields, in order: D gene, V gene, J gene, clone size, CDR3 protein, CDR3 DNA. D genes are given only for firm matches. Clone size is shown for a subset of rows, as once, few, many or a class of expanded clone.

D gene: .
V gene: TRBV5-5
J gene: TRBJ1-1
clone size: .
CDR3 protein: CASSWRTALVDTEAFF
CDR3 DNA: TGTGCCAGCAGCTGGAGGACAGCCCTCGTAGACACTGAAGCTTTCTTT

D gene: .
V gene: TRBV6-1
J gene: TRBJ2-7
clone size: few
CDR3 protein: CASSEGVNGDYEQYF
CDR3 DNA: TGTGCCAGCAGTGAAGGAGTGAACGGAGACTACGAGCAGTACTTC

D gene: .
V gene: TRBV28
J gene: TRBJ1-2
clone size: .
CDR3 protein: CASTTPGVIGYTF
CDR3 DNA: TGTGCCAGCACCACCCCGGGAGTAATTGGCTACACTTTC

D gene: .
V gene: TRBV5-1
J gene: TRBJ2-1
clone size: .
CDR3 protein: CASSPGVGSYNEQFF
CDR3 DNA: TGCGCCAGCAGCCCAGGGGTTGGCTCCTACAATGAGCAGTTCTTC

D gene: TRBD1
V gene: TRBV4-1
J gene: TRBJ1-1
clone size: once
CDR3 protein: CASSPTGETEAFF
CDR3 DNA: TGCGCCAGCAGCCCGACAGGGGAAACTGAAGCTTTCTTT

D gene: .
V gene: TRBV11-2
J gene: TRBJ2-5
clone size: .
CDR3 protein: CASRGNRGETQYF
CDR3 DNA: TGTGCCAGCCGCGGGAACCGGGGAGAGACCCAGTACTTC

D gene: TRBD2
V gene: TRBV7-2
J gene: TRBJ2-7
clone size: .
CDR3 protein: CASSLVRGDYEQYF
CDR3 DNA: TGTGCCAGCAGCTTAGTCCGGGGGGACTACGAGCAGTACTTC

D gene: .
V gene: TRBV7-8
J gene: TRBJ1-5
clone size: .
CDR3 protein: CASSLSGTGGNQPQHF
CDR3 DNA: TGTGCCAGCAGCTTAAGTGGGACTGGGGGCAATCAGCCCCAGCATTTT

D gene: .
V gene: TRBV6-5
J gene: TRBJ2-1
clone size: once
CDR3 protein: CASSYGAAREQFF
CDR3 DNA: TGTGCCAGCAGTTACGGGGCAGCGCGGGAGCAGTTCTTC

D gene: .
V gene: TRBV19
J gene: TRBJ2-2
clone size: .
CDR3 protein: CASSITVVGNTGELFF
CDR3 DNA: TGTGCCAGTAGTATTACAGTAGTAGGGAACACCGGGGAGCTGTTTTTT

D gene: .
V gene: TRBV9
J gene: TRBJ1-3
clone size: .
CDR3 protein: CASSYSGGRSGNTIYF
CDR3 DNA: TGTGCCAGCAGCTATAGCGGGGGACGGTCTGGAAACACCATATATTTT

D gene: .
V gene: TRBV7-2
J gene: TRBJ1-2
clone size: .
CDR3 protein: CASSLAVDSNYGYTF
CDR3 DNA: TGTGCCAGCAGCTTAGCGGTTGACAGTAACTATGGCTACACCTTC

D gene: TRBD2
V gene: TRBV6-6
J gene: TRBJ2-3
clone size: .
CDR3 protein: CASSRGGAQDTQYF
CDR3 DNA: TGTGCCAGCAGCCGCGGGGGGGCCCAAGATACGCAGTATTTT

D gene: TRBD2
V gene: TRBV5-1
J gene: TRBJ2-1
clone size: .
CDR3 protein: CASSLVLAGGSTYNEQFF
CDR3 DNA: TGCGCCAGCAGCTTGGTACTAGCGGGGGGGAGTACCTACAATGAGCAGTTCTTC

D gene: .
V gene: TRBV27
J gene: TRBJ1-4
clone size: .
CDR3 protein: CASSLYEIGGIGNEKLFF
CDR3 DNA: TGTGCCAGCAGTTTATATGAGATCGGGGGAATAGGAAATGAAAAACTGTTTTTT

D gene: .
V gene: TRBV29-1
J gene: TRBJ2-3
clone size: .
CDR3 protein: CSVEIGRGDTQYF
CDR3 DNA: TGCAGCGTTGAAATTGGTAGGGGAGATACGCAGTATTTT

D gene: TRBD2
V gene: TRBV9
J gene: TRBJ2-3
clone size: .
CDR3 protein: CASSVGPGGIADTQYF
CDR3 DNA: TGTGCCAGCAGCGTAGGCCCGGGGGGGATCGCGGATACGCAGTATTTT

D gene: TRBD2
V gene: TRBV7-2
J gene: TRBJ2-7
clone size: .
CDR3 protein: CASSLLGLAGGYEQYF
CDR3 DNA: TGTGCCAGCAGCTTATTGGGACTAGCGGGAGGTTACGAGCAGTACTTC

D gene: .
V gene: TRBV9
J gene: TRBJ2-7
clone size: .
CDR3 protein: CASSVAPGDSYEQYF
CDR3 DNA: TGTGCCAGCAGCGTAGCCCCTGGAGACTCCTACGAGCAGTACTTC

D gene: TRBD1
V gene: TRBV6-6
J gene: TRBJ2-3
clone size: .
CDR3 protein: CASSVDRVGSPDTQYF
CDR3 DNA: TGTGCCAGCAGTGTAGACAGGGTGGGGAGCCCAGATACGCAGTATTTT

D gene: .
V gene: TRBV29-1
J gene: TRBJ1-2
clone size: .
CDR3 protein: CSTLESGNYGYTF
CDR3 DNA: TGCAGCACACTTGAATCAGGGAACTATGGCTACACCTTC

D gene: .
V gene: TRBV1
J gene: TRBJ2-7
clone size: .
CDR3 protein: CTSSQWGAGGKDYEQYF
CDR3 DNA: TGCACCAGCAGCCAGTGGGGAGCGGGAGGGAAAGACTACGAGCAGTACTTC

D gene: TRBD2
V gene: TRBV7-9
J gene: TRBJ2-1
clone size: .
CDR3 protein: CASSLGGINEQFF
CDR3 DNA: TGTGCCAGCAGCTTGGGAGGGATCAATGAGCAGTTCTTC

D gene: TRBD2
V gene: TRBV2
J gene: TRBJ2-3
clone size: .
CDR3 protein: CASIPGREGTDTQYF
CDR3 DNA: TGTGCCAGCATCCCAGGGAGGGAAGGCACAGATACGCAGTATTTT

D gene: TRBD1
V gene: TRBV10-2
J gene: TRBJ2-7
clone size: .
CDR3 protein: CASSAGQNNAYEQYF
CDR3 DNA: TGCGCCAGCAGTGCGGGACAGAATAATGCCTACGAGCAGTACTTC

D gene: TRBD1
V gene: TRBV7-9
J gene: TRBJ2-5
clone size: .
CDR3 protein: CASSYGTGETQYF
CDR3 DNA: TGTGCCAGCAGCTATGGGACAGGGGAGACCCAGTACTTC

D gene: .
V gene: TRBV4-1
J gene: TRBJ1-3
clone size: .
CDR3 protein: CASSPPGRNTIYF
CDR3 DNA: TGCGCCAGCAGTCCCCCAGGGAGGAACACCATATATTTT

D gene: .
V gene: TRBV9
J gene: TRBJ2-7
clone size: .
CDR3 protein: CASSVEDRQIYEQYF
CDR3 DNA: TGTGCCAGCAGCGTAGAAGACAGGCAGATCTACGAGCAGTACTTC

D gene: .
V gene: TRBV6-5
J gene: TRBJ2-7
clone size: .
CDR3 protein: CASSPVQAPHEQYF
CDR3 DNA: TGTGCCAGCAGCCCGGTGCAGGCCCCCCACGAGCAGTACTTC

D gene: .
V gene: TRBV27
J gene: TRBJ2-7
clone size: .
CDR3 protein: CASSKLAEVPYEQYF
CDR3 DNA: TGTGCCAGCAGTAAGTTAGCGGAAGTTCCCTACGAGCAGTACTTC

D gene: TRBD2
V gene: TRBV7-9
J gene: TRBJ2-3
clone size: .
CDR3 protein: CASSTLTSGRLYTQYF
CDR3 DNA: TGTGCCAGCAGCACGTTAACTAGCGGGAGATTGTATACGCAGTATTTT